The rows below give T cell receptor beta chains drawn from one sample of a study of cytomegalovirus exposure and HLA in healthy donors. TCRdb's copy holds only in-frame clones and misses some; the assay was immunoSEQ multiplex PCR. The table shows some 170,000 clones, with around 88% occurring only once. The sample consisted of PBMCs. The receptors stem from a woman aged 25 to 39 in good health and CMV-seronegative. The CDR3 runs from the conserved cysteine through the conserved F or W. Each record gives: clone size, V gene, D gene, J gene, CDR3 DNA, CDR3 protein. A D gene is named only where the DNA matches it firmly. The size of a clone is reported for some rows only, either as once, few or many, or as a class for expanded clones.

.	TRBV7-8	TRBD1	TRBJ1-2	TGTGCCAGCAGCTTGCCCAGGGGGTTCCCGTCCGGTGGCTACACCTTC	CASSLPRGFPSGGYTF
.	TRBV19	TRBD2	TRBJ2-2	TGTGCCAGTAGGACCGGGACTAGCATCGGGGAGCTGTTTTTT	CASRTGTSIGELFF
.	TRBV5-1	.	TRBJ1-2	TGCGCCAGCAGCCCGACGGACAGTGGCTACACCTTC	CASSPTDSGYTF
.	TRBV9	.	TRBJ1-2	TGTGCCAGCGTAGGGGCCGAGTCCGGTGGCTACACCTTC	CASVGAESGGYTF
.	TRBV19	TRBD2	TRBJ2-1	TGTGCCAGTGGCCTTGGGACTAGCGGGAGGGCCTCTGAGCAGTTCTTC	CASGLGTSGRASEQFF
.	TRBV4-3	TRBD1	TRBJ2-7	TGCGCCAGCAGCCCGGGACAGGGGGGGTACGAGCAGTACTTC	CASSPGQGGYEQYF
once	TRBV29-1	.	TRBJ2-2	TGCAGCGGGGGGCGGGCCGGGGAGCTGTTTTTT	CSGGRAGELFF
.	TRBV9	TRBD1	TRBJ1-1	TGTGCCAGCAGCCAAGGACAGGGCCCTGAAGCTTTCTTT	CASSQGQGPEAFF
.	TRBV5-1	TRBD2	TRBJ2-1	TGCGCCAGCAGCTTTGCGACTAGCGGGGGAAACAATGAGCAGTTCTTC	CASSFATSGGNNEQFF
.	TRBV4-3	.	TRBJ1-1	TGCGCCAGCAGCCAAGATAACCTCGGGGTCGCTGAAGCTTTCTTT	CASSQDNLGVAEAFF
.	TRBV18	.	TRBJ1-3	TGTGCCAGCTCACCACCGACAGCTGGAAACACCATATATTTT	CASSPPTAGNTIYF